This record looks at one T cell receptor beta chain sequence and its context. This CDR3 region has 14 residues. V lost 4 bases and J lost 8; bases outside the gene matches: 4. The sample comes from a study of blood T cell repertoires in COVID-19. Study-level information: The analysed material was cDNA or gDNA that came from T cells, B-cell-depleted T cells, or PBMCs.

The repertoire was sequenced with immunoSEQ multiplex PCR; TCRdb's copy has only in-frame clones and lacks some. The sample yields roughly 110,000 clones, around 75% seen once. The sequencing input was peripheral blood. The receptor comes from a human donor with acute or convalescent COVID-19. The donor label of this sample is uncertain. The V call is TRBV5-3, the J call TRBJ2-1; 12 bases match TRBD2. TRBV5-3 is an ORF, and what it does is uncertain. DNA of the CDR3: TGTGCCAGAAGCGCACGACTAGCGGGGGATGAGCAGTTCTTC. Protein sequence: CARSARLAGDEQFF.